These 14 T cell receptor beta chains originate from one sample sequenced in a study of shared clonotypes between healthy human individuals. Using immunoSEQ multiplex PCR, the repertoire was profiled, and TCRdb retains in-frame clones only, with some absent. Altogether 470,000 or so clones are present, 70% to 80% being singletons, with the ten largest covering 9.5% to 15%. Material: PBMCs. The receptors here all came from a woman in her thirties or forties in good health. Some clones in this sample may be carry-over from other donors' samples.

The CDR3, as DNA: TGTGCCAGCCTCACCAGGGGGGGCATGAACGAGCAGTACTTC. Protein: CASLTRGGMNEQYF. The chain uses TRBV28 and TRBJ2-7, with D possibly being TRBD1 or TRBD2 (7 bases each). Germline V gene lookup returns CDR1 MDHEN and CDR2 SYDVKM. The CDR3 is made up of 14 amino acids. V gave up 8 bases and J gave up 5 bases, with 19 bases separating them.

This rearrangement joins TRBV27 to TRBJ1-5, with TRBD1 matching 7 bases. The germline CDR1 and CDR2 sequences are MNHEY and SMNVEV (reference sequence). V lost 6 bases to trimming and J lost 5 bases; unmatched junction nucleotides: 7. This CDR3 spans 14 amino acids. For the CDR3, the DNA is TGTGCCAGCAGAGAGGGGGCTCGGGATCAGCCCCAGCATTTT. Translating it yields CASREGARDQPQHF.

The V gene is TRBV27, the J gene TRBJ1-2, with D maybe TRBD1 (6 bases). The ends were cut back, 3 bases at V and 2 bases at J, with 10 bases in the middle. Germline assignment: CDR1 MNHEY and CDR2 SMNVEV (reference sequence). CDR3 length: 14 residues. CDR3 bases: TGTGCCAGCAGTTTCCAGGGGTCAAACTATGGCTACACCTTC. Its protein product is CASSFQGSNYGYTF.

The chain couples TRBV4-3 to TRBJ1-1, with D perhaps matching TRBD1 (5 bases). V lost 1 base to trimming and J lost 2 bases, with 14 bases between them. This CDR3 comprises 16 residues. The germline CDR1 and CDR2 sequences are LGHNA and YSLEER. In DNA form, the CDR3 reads TGCGCCAGCAGCCAAGTCTGGGCAGGGTTTAACACTGAAGCTTTCTTT. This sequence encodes CASSQVWAGFNTEAFF.

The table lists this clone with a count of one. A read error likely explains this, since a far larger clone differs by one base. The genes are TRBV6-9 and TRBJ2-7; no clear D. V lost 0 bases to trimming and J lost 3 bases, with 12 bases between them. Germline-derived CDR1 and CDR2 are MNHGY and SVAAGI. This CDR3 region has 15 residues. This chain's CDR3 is CASSYSPSGNYEQYF. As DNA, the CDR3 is TGTGCCAGCAGTTATTCGCCTAGTGGGAACTACGAGCAGTACTTC.

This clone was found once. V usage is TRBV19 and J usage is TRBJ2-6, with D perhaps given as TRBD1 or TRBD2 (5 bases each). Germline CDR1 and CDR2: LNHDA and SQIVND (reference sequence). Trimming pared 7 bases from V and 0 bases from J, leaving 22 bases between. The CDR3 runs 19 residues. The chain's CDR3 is CASTSPPGTASSGANVLTF. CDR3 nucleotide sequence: TGTGCCAGTACCTCGCCCCCGGGGACGGCGAGCTCTGGGGCCAACGTCCTGACTTTC. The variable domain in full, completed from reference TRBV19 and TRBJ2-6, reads DGGITQSPKYLFRKEGQNVTLSCEQNLNHDAMYWYRQDPGQGLRLIYYSQIVNDFQKGDIAEGYSVSREKKESFPLTVTSAQKNPTAFYLCASTSPPGTASSGANVLTFGAGSRLTVL.

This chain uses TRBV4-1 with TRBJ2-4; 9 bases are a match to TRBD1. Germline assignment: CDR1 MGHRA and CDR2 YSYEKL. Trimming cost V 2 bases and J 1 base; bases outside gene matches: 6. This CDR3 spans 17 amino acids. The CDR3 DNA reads TGCGCCAGCAGCCAATCGGACAGGGGCCCTGCCAAAAACATTCAGTACTTC. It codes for CASSQSDRGPAKNIQYF.

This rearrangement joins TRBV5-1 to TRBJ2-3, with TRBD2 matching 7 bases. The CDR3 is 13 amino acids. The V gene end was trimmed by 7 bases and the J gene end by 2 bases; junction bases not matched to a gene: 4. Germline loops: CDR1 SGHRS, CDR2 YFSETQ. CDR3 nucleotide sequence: TGCGCCAGCGGACGGGACTACACAGATACGCAGTATTTT. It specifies CASGRDYTDTQYF.

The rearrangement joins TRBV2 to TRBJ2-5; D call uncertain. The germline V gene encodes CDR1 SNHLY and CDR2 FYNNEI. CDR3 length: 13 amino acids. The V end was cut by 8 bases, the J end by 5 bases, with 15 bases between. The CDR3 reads CASAREVRETQYF. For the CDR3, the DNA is TGTGCCAGCGCGCGAGAGGTCAGGGAGACCCAGTACTTC.

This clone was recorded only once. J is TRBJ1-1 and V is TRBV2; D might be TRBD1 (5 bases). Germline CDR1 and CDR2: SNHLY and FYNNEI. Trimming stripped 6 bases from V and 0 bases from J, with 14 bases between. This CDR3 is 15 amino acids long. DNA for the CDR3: TGTGCCAGCAGAGAGTGGGAACAGGTGAACACTGAAGCTTTCTTT. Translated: CASREWEQVNTEAFF.

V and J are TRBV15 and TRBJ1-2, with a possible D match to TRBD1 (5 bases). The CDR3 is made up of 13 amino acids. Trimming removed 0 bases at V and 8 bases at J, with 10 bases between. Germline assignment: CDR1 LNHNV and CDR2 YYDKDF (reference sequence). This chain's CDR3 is CATSRDTRVGYTF. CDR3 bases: TGTGCCACCAGCAGAGATACCAGGGTCGGCTACACCTTC.

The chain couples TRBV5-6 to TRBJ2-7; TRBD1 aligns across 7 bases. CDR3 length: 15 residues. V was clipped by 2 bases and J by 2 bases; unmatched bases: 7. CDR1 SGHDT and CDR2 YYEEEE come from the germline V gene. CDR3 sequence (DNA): TGTGCCAGCAGCTTTCGGGACAGAGTTCCCTACGAGCAGTACTTC. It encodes CASSFRDRVPYEQYF.

The CDR3 here is CASSPGKGYTF. Here the CDR3 DNA reads TGTGCCAGCAGCCCAGGGAAGGGCTACACCTTC. This chain connects TRBV7-9 to TRBJ1-2, with D perhaps matching TRBD1 (5 bases). V gave up 5 bases and J gave up 8 bases, with 9 bases separating them. This CDR3 has 11 amino acids. Germline V gene sequence: CDR1 SEHNR, CDR2 FQNEAQ (reference sequence).

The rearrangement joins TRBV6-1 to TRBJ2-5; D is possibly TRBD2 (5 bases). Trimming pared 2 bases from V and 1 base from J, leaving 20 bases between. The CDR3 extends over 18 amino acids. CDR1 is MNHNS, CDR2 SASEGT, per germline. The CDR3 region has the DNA TGTGCCAGCAGTGAACCCACGAGAGGGCCCCCACGCCAAGAGACCCAGTACTTC. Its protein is CASSEPTRGPPRQETQYF.